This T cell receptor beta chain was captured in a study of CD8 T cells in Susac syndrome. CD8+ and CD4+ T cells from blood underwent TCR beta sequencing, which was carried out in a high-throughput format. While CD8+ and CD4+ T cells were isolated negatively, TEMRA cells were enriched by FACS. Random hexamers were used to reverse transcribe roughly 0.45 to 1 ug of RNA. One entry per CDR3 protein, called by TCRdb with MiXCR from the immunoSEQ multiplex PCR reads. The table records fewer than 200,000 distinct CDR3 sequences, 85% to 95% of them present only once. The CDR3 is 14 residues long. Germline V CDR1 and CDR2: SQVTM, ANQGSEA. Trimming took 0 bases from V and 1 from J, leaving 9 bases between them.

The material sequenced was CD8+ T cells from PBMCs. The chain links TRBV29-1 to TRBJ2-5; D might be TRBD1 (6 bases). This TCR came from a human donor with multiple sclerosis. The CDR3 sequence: CSVEDLTGQETQYF. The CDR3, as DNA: TGCAGCGTTGAAGATCTGACAGGCCAAGAGACCCAGTACTTC.